This T cell receptor (beta chain) was sequenced in a study of cytomegalovirus exposure and HLA in healthy donors. Study background: In terms of ancestry, the Caucasian-associated cluster contained roughly 81% of the approximately 380 genotyped donors. Points from the study as a whole: Owing to their indistinguishability, certain V segments, notably TRBV6-2 and TRBV6-3, were excluded. CMV serostatus was the sole immune exposure information available. In a later analysis, productive TCRs from donors in an Asian-associated ancestry cluster reportedly carried fewer N-insertions than the cohort mean.

This clone was observed a handful of times. The antigen is undetermined. J gave up 4 bases and V 0 bases, and 6 bases lay outside the gene matches. The length of the CDR3 is 15 residues. CDR1 and CDR2 from the germline V gene are SGHRS and YFSETQ. 13 Jbeta primers and 60 Vbeta primers were used for the PCR. Sequencing used immunoSEQ multiplex PCR; TCRdb keeps in-frame clones, though not all of them. This sample has more than 100,000 clones, with 79% found just once. This TCR was sampled from a male donor in good health and CMV-seronegative. Sequenced: PBMCs. This sequence joins TRBV5-1 and TRBJ1-1, with TRBD1 identical over 7 bases. The CDR3 protein is CASSLERQGGTEAFF. In DNA, the CDR3 is TGCGCCAGCAGCTTGGAACGGCAGGGGGGCACTGAAGCTTTCTTT.